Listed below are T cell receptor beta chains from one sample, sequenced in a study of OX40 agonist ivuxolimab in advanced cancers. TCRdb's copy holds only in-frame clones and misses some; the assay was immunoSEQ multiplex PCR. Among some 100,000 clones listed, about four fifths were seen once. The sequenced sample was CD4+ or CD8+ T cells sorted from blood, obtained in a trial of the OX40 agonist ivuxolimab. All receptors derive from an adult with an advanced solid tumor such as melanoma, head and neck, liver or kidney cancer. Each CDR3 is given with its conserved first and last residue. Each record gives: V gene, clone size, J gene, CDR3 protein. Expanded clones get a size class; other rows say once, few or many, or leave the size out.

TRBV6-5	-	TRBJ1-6	CASGRTRGNSPLHF
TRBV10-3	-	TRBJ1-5	CAISGTGNNQPQHF
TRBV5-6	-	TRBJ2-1	CASSRGQYNEQFF
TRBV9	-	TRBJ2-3	CASSVVGEDSGARGTQYF
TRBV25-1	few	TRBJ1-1	CASSGELPDTEAFF
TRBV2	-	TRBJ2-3	CASAVVRGTDTQYF
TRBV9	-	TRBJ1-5	CASSVGPTADQPQHF
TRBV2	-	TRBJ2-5	CASSVLSGLEGETQYF
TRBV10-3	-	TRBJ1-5	CATGVSNQPQHF
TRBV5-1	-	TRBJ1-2	CASSLEQGGGYTF
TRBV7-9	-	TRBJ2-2	CASSSLGGELFF
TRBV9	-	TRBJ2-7	CASSVAAGDNEQYF
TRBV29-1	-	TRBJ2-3	CSVEGQNTDTQYF
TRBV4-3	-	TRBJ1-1	CASSPGALNTEAFF
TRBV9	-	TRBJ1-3	CASSVDWDPENTIYF
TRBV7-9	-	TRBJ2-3	CASSTRQSPDTQYF
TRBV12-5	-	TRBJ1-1	CASVTTANTEAFF
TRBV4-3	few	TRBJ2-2	CASSFVMRGAGELFF
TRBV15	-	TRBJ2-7	CATSREKVIRTYEQYF
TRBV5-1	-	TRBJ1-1	CASSWDNLNTEAFF
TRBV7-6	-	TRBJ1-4	CASSLAGTANEKLFF
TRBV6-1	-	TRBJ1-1	CASRERFEAFF
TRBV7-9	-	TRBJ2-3	CASSFGGGADTQYF
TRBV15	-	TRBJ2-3	CATSREKGWGTDTQYF
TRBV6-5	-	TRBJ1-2	CASSQGYGYTF
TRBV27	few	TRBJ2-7	CASSPGNYEQYF
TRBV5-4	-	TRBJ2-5	CASSLGQGQETQYF
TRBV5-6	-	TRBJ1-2	CASSSNYDLIYGYTF
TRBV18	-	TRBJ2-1	CASSPGGYLDEQFF
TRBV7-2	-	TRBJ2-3	CASSLAGQGDTQYF
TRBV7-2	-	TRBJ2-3	CASSLTSGGLISTDTQYF
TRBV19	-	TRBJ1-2	CASSWRDVRYGYTF
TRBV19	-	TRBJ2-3	CASSIGGLPTVDTQYF
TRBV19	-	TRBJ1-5	CASSIRARESNQPQHF
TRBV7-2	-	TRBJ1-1	CASSLEGATGRKAFF
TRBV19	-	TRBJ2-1	CASSIGTRQGARNEQFF
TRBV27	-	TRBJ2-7	CASSFRRAYRNEQYF
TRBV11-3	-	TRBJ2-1	CASSPSGTSGDEQFF
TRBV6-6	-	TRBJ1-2	CASTQSGQGVGYTF
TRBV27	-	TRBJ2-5	CASSQFTPYQETQYF
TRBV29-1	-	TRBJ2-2	CSVSEADVTGELFF
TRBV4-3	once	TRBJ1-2	CASSQDVGGNYGYTF
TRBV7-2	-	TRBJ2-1	CASSLKSSYNEQFF
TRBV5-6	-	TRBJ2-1	CASSLGGVYSYNEQFF
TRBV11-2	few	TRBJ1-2	CASSLGRGGYGYTF
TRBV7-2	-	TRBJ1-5	CASSFGQARNQPQHF
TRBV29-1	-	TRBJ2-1	CSALADSGQFF
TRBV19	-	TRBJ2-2	CASSPLSGSVGELFF
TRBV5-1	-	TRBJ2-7	CASSLRQNYEQYF
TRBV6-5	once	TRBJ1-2	CASSYRGTDGYTF
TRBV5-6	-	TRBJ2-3	CASSLRLAGPDSYTDTQYF
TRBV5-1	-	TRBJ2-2	CASTGVNTGELFF
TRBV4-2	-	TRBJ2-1	CASSFQTGNEQFF